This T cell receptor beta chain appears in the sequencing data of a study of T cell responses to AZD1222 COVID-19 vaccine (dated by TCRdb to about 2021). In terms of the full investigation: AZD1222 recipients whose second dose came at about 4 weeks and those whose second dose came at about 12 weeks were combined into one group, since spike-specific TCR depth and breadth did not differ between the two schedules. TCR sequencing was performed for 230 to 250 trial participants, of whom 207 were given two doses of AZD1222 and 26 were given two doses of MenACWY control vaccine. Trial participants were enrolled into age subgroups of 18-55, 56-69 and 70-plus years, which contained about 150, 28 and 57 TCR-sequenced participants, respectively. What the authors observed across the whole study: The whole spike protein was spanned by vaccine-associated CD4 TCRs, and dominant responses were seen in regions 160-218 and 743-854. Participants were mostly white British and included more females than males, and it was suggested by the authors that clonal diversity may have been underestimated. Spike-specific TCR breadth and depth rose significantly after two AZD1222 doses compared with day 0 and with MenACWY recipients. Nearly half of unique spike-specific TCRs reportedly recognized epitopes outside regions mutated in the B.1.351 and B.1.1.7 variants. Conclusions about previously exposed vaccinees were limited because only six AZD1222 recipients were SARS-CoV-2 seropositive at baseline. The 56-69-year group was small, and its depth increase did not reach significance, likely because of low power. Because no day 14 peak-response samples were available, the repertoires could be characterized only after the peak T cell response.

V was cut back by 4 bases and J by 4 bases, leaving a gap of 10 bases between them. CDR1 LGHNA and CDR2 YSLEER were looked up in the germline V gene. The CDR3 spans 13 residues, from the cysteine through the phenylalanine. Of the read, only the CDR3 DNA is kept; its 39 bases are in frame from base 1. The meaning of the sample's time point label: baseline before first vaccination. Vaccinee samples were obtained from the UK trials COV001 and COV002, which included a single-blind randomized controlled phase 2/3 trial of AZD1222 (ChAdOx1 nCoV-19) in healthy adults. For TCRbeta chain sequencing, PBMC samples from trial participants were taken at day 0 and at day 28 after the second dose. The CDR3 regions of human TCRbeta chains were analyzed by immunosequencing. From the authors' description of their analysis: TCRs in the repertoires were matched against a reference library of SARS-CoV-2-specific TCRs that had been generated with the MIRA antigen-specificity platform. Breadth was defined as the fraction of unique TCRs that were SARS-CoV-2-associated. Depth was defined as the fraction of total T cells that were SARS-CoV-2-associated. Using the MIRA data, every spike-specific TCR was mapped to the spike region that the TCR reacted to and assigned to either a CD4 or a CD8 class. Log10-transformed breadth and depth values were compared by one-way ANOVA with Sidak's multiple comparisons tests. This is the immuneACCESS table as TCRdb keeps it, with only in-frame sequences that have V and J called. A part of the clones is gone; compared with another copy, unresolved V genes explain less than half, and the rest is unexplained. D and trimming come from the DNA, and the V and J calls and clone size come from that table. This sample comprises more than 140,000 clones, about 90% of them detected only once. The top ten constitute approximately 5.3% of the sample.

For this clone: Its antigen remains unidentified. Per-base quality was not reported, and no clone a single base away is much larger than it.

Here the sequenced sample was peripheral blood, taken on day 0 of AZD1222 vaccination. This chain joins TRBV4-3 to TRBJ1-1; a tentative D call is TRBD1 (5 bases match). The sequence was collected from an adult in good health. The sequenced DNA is TGCGCCAGCAGCCCTGGGGCGGGCACTGAAGCTTTCTTT. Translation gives CASSPGAGTEAFF.